Each of the 11 T cell receptor beta chains below was sequenced from the same sample in a study of control samples from healthy donors and cancer patients. Only in-frame clones appear in the TCRdb table, and some are missing; sequencing was by immunoSEQ multiplex PCR. The data show about 83,000 clones, about nine tenths seen once. The sequenced sample consisted of blood. The receptors derive from a man between 25 and 39 years old in good health.

On this clone itself: Mismatch with germline at one junction end may stem from a read error. The rearrangement joins TRBV7-7 to TRBJ2-3; 10 bases line up with TRBD2. The CDR3 totals 20 residues. Germline loops: CDR1 SSHAT, CDR2 FNYEAQ (reference sequence). As DNA, the CDR3 is TGTGCTAGCAGCTTGAGACTAGCGGGCTCCGCGGACTCTAGCACAGATACGCAGTATTTT. As protein: CASSLRLAGSADSSTDTQYF.

The chain links TRBV4-2 to TRBJ2-1, with TRBD2 matching 9 bases. With 1 base clipped from V and 5 bases from J, the junction kept 6 bases outside the gene matches. Germline loops: CDR1 LGHNA, CDR2 YNFKEQ. This CDR3 spans 16 amino acids. Here the CDR3 DNA reads TGTGCCAGCAGCCAAGTACAGGCTAGCGGGGACAATGAGCAGTTCTTC. It is translated as CASSQVQASGDNEQFF.

The V and J genes are TRBV19 and TRBJ1-5, with D unclear. The CDR3 sequence is 13 residues long. CDR1 LNHDA and CDR2 SQIVND come from the germline V gene (reference sequence). The ends were cut back, 2 bases at V and 4 bases at J, with 6 bases in the middle. Here the CDR3 reads CASSIRLNQPQHF. In DNA form, the CDR3 reads TGTGCCAGTAGTATAAGGCTTAATCAGCCCCAGCATTTT.

This chain links TRBV7-3 with TRBJ1-1; no clear D gene. Trimming left V 1 base short and J 3 bases short, with 12 bases between. Germline lookup yields CDR1 SGHTA and CDR2 FQGTGA. This CDR3 has 15 amino acids. CDR3 sequence reads: CASSLNGRRDTEAFF. In nucleotides, the CDR3 is TGTGCCAGCAGCTTAAATGGAAGGAGGGACACTGAAGCTTTCTTT.

J is TRBJ2-3 and V is TRBV10-3; D not certain. This CDR3 comprises 15 residues. V lost 5 bases to trimming and J lost 2 bases, with 14 bases between them. Germline CDR1 and CDR2: ENHRY and SYGVKD. CDR3 in DNA: TGTGCCATCAGTCCGACGACCAAAAACACAGATACGCAGTATTTT. This gives the protein CAISPTTKNTDTQYF.

The J gene is TRBJ1-1, the V gene TRBV4-3; no clear D. Trimming stripped 3 bases from V and 1 base from J, with 6 bases between. The CDR3 extends over 13 amino acids. Germline loops: CDR1 LGHNA, CDR2 YSLEER. CDR3: CASSQQRNTEAFF. DNA for the CDR3: TGCGCCAGCAGCCAGCAGAGGAACACTGAAGCTTTCTTT.

The chain is built from TRBV5-6 and TRBJ1-4, with D possibly matching TRBD1 (5 bases). Trimming left V 2 bases short and J 5 bases short, with 10 bases between. Germline CDR1 reads SGHDT; CDR2 reads YYEEEE. The CDR3 contains 14 residues. CDR3 coding DNA: TGTGCCAGCAGCTTTGGGGCAGGGAATGAAAAACTGTTTTTT. Translating gives CASSFGAGNEKLFF.

This clone occurred once. The rearrangement uses TRBV5-1 and TRBJ2-5; TRBD2 aligns across 9 bases. After removal of 3 bases from V and 5 bases from J, the junction contained 5 bases not matched to a gene. Germline V lookup: CDR1 SGHRS, CDR2 YFSETQ. The CDR3 runs 14 residues. The chain's CDR3 is CASSWAGGMETQYF. The CDR3 bases are TGCGCCAGCAGCTGGGCGGGGGGGATGGAGACCCAGTACTTC.

The V gene is TRBV3-1 (or the pseudogene TRBV3-2), the J gene TRBJ1-6; 7 nucleotides agree with TRBD1. Germline CDR1 and CDR2: LGHDT and YNNKEL (reference sequence). The trim removed 5 bases at V and 12 bases at J, leaving 7 bases unmatched. The CDR3 contains 13 residues. CDR3 residues: CASSRDSTQPLHF. As DNA, the CDR3 is TGTGCCAGCAGCAGGGACAGCACCCAACCCCTCCACTTT.

The chain employs TRBV3-1 (or the pseudogene TRBV3-2) and TRBJ2-5; 9 nucleotides align to TRBD2. The CDR3 runs 15 residues. J was trimmed by 5 bases and V by 1 base; bases with no gene match: 5. In germline, CDR1 is LGHDT, CDR2 YNNKEL (reference sequence). The CDR3 reads CASSQVRGREETQYF. In DNA form, the CDR3 reads TGTGCCAGCAGCCAAGTTCGCGGGAGGGAGGAGACCCAGTACTTC.

The V gene is TRBV14, the J gene TRBJ1-3; D call uncertain. CDR3 length: 14 amino acids. CDR1 is SGHDN and CDR2 is FVKESK in the germline V gene. Trimming cost V 3 bases and J 4 bases, with 10 bases left between them. CDR3 loop: CASSQMAGGNTIYF. The CDR3 bases are TGTGCCAGCAGCCAGATGGCGGGGGGAAACACCATATATTTT.